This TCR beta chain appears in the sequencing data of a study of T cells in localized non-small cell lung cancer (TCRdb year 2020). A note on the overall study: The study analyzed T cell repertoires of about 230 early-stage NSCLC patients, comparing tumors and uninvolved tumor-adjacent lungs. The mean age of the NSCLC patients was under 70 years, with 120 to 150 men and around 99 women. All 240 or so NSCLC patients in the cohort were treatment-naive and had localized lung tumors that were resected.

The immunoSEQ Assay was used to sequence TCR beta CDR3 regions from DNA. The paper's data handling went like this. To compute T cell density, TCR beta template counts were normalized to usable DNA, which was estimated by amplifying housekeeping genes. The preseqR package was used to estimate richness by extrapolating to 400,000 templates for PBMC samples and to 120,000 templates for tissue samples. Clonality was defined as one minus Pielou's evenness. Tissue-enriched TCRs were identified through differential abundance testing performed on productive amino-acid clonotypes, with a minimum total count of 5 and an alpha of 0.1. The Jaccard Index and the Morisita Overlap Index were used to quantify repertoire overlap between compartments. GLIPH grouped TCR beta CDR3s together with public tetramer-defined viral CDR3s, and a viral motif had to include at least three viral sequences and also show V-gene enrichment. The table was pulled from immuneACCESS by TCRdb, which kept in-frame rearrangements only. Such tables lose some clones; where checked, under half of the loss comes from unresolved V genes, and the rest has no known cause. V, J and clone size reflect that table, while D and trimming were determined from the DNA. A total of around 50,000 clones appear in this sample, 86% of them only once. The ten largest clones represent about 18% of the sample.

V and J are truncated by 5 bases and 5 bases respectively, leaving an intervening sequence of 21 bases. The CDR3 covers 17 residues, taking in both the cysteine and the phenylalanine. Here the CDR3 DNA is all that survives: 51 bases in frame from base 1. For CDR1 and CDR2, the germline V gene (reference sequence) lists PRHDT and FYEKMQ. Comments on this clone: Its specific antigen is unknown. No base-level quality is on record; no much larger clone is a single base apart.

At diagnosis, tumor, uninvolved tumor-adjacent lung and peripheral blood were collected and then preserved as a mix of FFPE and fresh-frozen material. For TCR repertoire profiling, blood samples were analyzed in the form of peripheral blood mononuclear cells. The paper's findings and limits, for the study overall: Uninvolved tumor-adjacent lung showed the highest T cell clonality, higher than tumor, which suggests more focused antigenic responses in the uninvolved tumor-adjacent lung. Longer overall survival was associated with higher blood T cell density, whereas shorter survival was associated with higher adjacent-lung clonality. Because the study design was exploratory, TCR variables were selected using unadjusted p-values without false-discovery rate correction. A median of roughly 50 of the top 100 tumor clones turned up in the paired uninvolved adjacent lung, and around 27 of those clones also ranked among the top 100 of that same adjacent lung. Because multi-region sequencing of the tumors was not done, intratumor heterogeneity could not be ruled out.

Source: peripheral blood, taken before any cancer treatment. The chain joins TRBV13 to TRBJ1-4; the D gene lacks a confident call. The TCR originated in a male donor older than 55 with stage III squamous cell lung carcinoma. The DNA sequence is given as TGTGCCAGCAGCCCCAAGGGCATGAGGGAATACAATGAAAAACTGTTTTTT. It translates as CASSPKGMREYNEKLFF.